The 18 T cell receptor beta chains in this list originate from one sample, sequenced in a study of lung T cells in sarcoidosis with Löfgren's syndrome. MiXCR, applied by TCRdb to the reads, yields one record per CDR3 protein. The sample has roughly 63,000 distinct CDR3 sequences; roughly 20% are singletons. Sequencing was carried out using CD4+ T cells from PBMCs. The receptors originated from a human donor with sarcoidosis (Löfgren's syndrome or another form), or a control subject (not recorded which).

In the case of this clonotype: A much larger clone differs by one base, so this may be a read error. The CDR3 region is CASSYSRASGITYNEHFF. Here the CDR3 DNA reads TGTGCCAGCAGTTACTCGAGGGCTAGCGGGATCACCTACAATGAGCATTTCTTC. The chain employs TRBV6-2 or TRBV6-3 and TRBJ2-1; the match to TRBD2 covers 9 bases. The CDR3 length is 18 residues. Germline-derived CDR1 and CDR2 are MNHEY and SVGEGT.

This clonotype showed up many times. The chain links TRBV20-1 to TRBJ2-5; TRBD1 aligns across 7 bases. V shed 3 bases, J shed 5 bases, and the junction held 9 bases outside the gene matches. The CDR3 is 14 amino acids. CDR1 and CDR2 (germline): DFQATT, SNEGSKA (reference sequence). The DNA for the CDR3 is TGCAGTGCTAGCCAGGACAGGCGGCCGGAGACCCAGTACTTC. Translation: CSASQDRRPETQYF.

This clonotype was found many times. The CDR3 reads CATSPSGQVITEAFF. In DNA form, the CDR3 reads TGTGCCACCTCACCCTCTGGACAGGTGATCACTGAAGCTTTCTTT. The chain recombines TRBV19 with TRBJ1-1; TRBD1 matches at 7 bases. Germline-derived CDR1 and CDR2 are LNHDA and SQIVND (reference sequence). The V and J ends lost 10 bases and 4 bases, in that order; junction bases with no gene match: 15. There are 15 residues in the CDR3.

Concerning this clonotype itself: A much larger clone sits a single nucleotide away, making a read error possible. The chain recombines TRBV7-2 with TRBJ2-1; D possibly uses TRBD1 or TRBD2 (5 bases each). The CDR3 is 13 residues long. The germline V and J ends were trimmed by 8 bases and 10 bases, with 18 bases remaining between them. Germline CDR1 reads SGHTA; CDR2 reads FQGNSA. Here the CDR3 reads CASAQRPGTEQFF. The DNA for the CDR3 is TGTGCCAGCGCCCAAAGGCCCGGGACCGAGCAGTTCTTC. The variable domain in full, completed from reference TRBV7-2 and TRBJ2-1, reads GAGVSQSPSNKVTEKGKDVELRCDPISGHTALYWYRQSLGQGLEFLIYFQGNSAPDKSGLPSDRFSAERTGGSVSTLTIQRTQQEDSAVYLCASAQRPGTEQFFGPGTRLTVL.

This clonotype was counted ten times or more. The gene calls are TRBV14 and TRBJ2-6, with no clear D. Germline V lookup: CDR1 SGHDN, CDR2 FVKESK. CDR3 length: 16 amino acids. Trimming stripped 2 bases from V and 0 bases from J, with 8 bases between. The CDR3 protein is CASSQLVSSGANVLTF. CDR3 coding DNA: TGTGCCAGCAGCCAATTAGTGAGCTCTGGGGCCAACGTCCTGACTTTC.

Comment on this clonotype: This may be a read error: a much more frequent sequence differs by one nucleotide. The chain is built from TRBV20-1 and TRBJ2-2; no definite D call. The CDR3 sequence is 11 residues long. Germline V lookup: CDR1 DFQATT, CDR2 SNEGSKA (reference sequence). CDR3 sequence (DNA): TGCAATGCTACAGAATTCGGGGAGCTGTTTTTT. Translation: CNATEFGELFF.

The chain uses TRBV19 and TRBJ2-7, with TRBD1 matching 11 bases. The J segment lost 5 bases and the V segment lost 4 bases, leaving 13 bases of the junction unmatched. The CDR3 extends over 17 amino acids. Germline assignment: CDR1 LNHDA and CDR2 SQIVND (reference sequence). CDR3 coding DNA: TGTGCCAGTAGTAGTGCCCGGGACAGGGGGTTCTTCGACGAGCAGTACTTC. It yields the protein CASSSARDRGFFDEQYF.

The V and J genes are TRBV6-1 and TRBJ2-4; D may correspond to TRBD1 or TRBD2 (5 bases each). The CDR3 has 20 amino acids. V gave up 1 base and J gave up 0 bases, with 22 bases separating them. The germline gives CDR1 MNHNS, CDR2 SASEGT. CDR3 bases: TGTGCCAGCAGTGAAGGACGGGGTGGCAGGGCCAAACTAGCCAAAAACATTCAGTACTTC. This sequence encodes CASSEGRGGRAKLAKNIQYF.

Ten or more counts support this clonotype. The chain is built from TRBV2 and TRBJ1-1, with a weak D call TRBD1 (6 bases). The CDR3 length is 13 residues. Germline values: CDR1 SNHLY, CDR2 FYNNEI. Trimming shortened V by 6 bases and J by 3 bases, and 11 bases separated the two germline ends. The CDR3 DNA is TGTGCCAGCAGGCCCGGGACATACACTGAAGCTTTCTTT. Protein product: CASRPGTYTEAFF.

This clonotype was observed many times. Written as DNA, the CDR3 is TGCAGTGCTGGGATGGACTGGCAAGAGACCCAGTACTTC. As protein: CSAGMDWQETQYF. The chain couples TRBV20-1 to TRBJ2-5, with TRBD2 as a possible D gene (5 bases). The V and J ends lost 5 bases and 2 bases respectively, with 12 bases between them. The germline V gene encodes CDR1 DFQATT and CDR2 SNEGSKA (reference sequence). The CDR3 loop spans 13 amino acids.

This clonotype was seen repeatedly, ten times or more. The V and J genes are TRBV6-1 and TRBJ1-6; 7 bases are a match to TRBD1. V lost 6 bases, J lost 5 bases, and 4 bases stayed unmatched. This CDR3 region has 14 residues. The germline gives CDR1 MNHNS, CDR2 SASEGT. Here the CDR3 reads CASRQGQNNSPLHF. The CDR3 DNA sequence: TGTGCCAGCAGACAGGGACAGAATAATTCACCCCTCCACTTT.

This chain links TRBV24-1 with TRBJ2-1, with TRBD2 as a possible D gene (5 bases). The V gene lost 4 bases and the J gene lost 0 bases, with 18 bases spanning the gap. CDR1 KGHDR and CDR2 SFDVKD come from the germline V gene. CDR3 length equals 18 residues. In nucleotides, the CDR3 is TGTGCCACCAGTGACCGGACTCCCGGGTCGGGCTCCTACAATGAGCAGTTCTTC. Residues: CATSDRTPGSGSYNEQFF.

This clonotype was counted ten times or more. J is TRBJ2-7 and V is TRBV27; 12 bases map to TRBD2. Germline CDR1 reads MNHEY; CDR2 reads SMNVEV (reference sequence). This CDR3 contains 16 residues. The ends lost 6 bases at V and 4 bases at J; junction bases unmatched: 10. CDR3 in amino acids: CASRPTSLAGGYEQYV. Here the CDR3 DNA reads TGTGCCAGCAGGCCCACGTCACTAGCGGGGGGATACGAGCAGTACGTC.

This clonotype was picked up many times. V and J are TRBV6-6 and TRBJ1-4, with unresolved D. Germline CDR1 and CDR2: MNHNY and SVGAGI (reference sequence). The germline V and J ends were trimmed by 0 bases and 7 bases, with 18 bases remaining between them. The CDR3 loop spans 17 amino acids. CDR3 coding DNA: TGTGCCAGCAGTTACTCGAATCGTCCTCATCGGGGTGAAAAACTGTTTTTT. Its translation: CASSYSNRPHRGEKLFF.

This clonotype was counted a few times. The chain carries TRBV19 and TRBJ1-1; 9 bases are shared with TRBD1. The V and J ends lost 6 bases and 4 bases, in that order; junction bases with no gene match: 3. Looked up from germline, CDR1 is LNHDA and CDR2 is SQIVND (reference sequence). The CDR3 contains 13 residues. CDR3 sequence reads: CASRSDRGTEAFF. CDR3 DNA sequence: TGTGCCAGTAGATCGGACAGGGGCACTGAAGCTTTCTTT.

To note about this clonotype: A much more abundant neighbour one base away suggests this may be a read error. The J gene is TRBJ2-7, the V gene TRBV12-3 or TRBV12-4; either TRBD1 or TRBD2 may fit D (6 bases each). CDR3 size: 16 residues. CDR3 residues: CASSFLRGLSSYGQYF. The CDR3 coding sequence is TGTGCCAGCAGTTTCCTTCGGGGGCTGAGCTCCTACGGGCAGTACTTC.

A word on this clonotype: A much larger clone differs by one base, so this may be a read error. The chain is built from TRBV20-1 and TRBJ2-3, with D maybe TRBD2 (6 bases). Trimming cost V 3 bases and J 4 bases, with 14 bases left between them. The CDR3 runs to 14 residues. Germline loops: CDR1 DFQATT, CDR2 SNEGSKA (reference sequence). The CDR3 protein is CSASLRGSADTQYF. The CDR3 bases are TGCAGTGCTAGTTTGCGGGGAAGCGCAGATACGCAGTATTTT.

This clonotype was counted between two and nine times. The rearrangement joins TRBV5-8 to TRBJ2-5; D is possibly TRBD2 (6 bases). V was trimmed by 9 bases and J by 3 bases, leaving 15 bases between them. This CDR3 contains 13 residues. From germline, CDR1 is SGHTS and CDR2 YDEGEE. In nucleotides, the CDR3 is TGTGCCACCGACCTTTGGGGGGAAGAGACCCAGTACTTC. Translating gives CATDLWGEETQYF.